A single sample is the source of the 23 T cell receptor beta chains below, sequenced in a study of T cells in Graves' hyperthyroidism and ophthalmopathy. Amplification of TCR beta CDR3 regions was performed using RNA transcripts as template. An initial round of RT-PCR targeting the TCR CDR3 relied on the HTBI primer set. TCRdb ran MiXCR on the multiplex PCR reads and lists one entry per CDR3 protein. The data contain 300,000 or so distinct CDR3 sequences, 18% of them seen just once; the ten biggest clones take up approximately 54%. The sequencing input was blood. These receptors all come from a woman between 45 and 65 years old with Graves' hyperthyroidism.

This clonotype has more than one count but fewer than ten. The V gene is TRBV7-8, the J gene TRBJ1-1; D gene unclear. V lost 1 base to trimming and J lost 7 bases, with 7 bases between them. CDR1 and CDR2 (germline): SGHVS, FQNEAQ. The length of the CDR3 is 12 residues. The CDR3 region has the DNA TGTGCCAGCAGCTTAGGCCTAGATGAAGCTTTCTTT. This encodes CASSLGLDEAFF.

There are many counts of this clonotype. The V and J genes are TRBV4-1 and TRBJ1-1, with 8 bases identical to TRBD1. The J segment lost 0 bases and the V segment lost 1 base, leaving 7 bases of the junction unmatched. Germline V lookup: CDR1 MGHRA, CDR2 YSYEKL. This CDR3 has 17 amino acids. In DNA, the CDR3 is TGCGCCAGCAGCCAAGCCCGAGGACAGGGCATGAACACTGAAGCTTTCTTT. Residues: CASSQARGQGMNTEAFF.

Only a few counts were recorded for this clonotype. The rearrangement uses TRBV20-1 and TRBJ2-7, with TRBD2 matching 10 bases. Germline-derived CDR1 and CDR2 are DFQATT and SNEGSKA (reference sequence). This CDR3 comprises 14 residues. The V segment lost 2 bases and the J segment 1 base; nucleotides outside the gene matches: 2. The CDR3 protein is CSARLAGGSYEQYV. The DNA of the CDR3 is TGCAGTGCTAGATTAGCGGGGGGTTCCTACGAGCAGTACGTC.

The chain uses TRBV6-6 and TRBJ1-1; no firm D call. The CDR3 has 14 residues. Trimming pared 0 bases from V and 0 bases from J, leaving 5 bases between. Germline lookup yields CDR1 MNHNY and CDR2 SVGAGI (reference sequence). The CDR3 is CASSYSLLNTEAFF. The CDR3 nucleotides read TGTGCCAGCAGTTACTCGCTCCTGAACACTGAAGCTTTCTTT.

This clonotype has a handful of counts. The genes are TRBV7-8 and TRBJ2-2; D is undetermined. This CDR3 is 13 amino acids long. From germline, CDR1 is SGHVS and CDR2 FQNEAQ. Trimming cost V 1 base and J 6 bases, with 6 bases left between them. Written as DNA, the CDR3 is TGTGCCAGCAGCTTAGTAGGTCCCGGGGAGCTGTTTTTT. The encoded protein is CASSLVGPGELFF. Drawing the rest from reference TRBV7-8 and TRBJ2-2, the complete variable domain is GAGVSQSPRYKVAKRGQDVALRCDPISGHVSLFWYQQALGQGPEFLTYFQNEAQLDKSGLPSDRFFAERPEGSVSTLKIQRTQQEDSAVYLCASSLVGPGELFFGEGSRLTVL.

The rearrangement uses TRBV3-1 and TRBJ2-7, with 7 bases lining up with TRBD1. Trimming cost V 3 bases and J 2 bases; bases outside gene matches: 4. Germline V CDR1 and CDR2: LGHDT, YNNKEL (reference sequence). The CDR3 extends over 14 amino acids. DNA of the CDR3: TGTGCCAGCAGCCAGATGACAGGGCCCTACGAGCAGTACTTC. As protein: CASSQMTGPYEQYF.

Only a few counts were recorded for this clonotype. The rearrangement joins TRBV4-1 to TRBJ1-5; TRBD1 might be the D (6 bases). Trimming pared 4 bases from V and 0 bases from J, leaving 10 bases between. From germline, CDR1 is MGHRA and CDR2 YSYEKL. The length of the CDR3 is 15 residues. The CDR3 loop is CASSRSTGSNQPQHF. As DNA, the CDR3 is TGCGCCAGCAGCCGCTCGACAGGTAGCAATCAGCCCCAGCATTTT.

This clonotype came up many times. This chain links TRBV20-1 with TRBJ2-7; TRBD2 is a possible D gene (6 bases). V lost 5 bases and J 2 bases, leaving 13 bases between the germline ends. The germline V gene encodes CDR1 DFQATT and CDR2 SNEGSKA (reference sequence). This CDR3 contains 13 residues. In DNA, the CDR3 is TGCAGTGCTTCCGGGAGATCCCCCTACGAGCAGTACTTC. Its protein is CSASGRSPYEQYF.

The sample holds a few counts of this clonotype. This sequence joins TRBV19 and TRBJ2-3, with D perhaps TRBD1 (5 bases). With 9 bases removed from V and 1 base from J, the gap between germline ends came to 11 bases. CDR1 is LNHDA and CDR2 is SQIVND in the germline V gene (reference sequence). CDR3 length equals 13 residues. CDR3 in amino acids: CASRDLGTDTQYF. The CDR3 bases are TGTGCCAGCAGGGATTTGGGCACAGATACGCAGTATTTT.

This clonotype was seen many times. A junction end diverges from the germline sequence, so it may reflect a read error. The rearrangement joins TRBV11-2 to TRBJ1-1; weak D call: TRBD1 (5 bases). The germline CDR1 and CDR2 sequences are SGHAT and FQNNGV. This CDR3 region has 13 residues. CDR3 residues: CASSLDSYIEAFF. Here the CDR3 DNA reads TGTGCCAGCAGCCTAGACAGCTACATCGAAGCTTTCTTT.

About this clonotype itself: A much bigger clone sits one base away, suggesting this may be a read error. CDR3 region: CASSDRPWEPPHF. CDR3 DNA: TGTGCCAGCAGTGACAGGCCATGGGAACCCCCCCACTTT. The genes are TRBV2 and TRBJ1-6; D unclear. In germline, CDR1 is SNHLY, CDR2 FYNNEI. The CDR3 length is 13 residues.

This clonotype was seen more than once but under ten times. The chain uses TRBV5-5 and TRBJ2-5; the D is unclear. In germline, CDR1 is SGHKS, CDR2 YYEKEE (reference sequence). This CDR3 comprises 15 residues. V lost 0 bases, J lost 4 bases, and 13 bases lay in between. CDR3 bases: TGTGCCAGCAGCTTGGATCGGGTTTTCGGAGAGACCCAGTACTTC. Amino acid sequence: CASSLDRVFGETQYF.

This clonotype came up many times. CDR3 DNA sequence: TGTGCCAGCAGCCCCGCCGCAGGGGCGGGGAACACTGAAGCTTTCTTT. Residues: CASSPAAGAGNTEAFF. J is TRBJ1-1 and V is TRBV12-3 or TRBV12-4, with D possibly TRBD1 on 6 matching bases. Trimming took 6 bases from V and 1 from J, leaving 18 bases between them. CDR3 size: 16 residues.

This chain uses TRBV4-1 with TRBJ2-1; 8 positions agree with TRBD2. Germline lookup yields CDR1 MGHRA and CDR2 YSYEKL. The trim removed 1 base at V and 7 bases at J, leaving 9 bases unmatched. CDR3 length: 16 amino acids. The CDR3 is CASSQVMTGGVNEQFF. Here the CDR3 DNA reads TGCGCCAGCAGCCAAGTAATGACGGGAGGGGTTAATGAGCAGTTCTTC.

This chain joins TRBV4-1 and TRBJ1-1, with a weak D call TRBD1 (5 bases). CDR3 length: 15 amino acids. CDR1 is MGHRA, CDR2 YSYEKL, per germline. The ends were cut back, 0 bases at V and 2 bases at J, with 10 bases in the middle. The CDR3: CASSQDTGANTEAFF. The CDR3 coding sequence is TGCGCCAGCAGCCAAGACACAGGTGCAAACACTGAAGCTTTCTTT.

CDR3 residues: CASRASGLNQPQHF. The DNA for the CDR3 is TGTGCCAGCAGGGCCTCGGGTCTTAATCAGCCCCAGCATTTT. V and J are TRBV3-1 and TRBJ1-5; D unresolved. The CDR3 sequence is 14 residues long. The germline gives CDR1 LGHDT, CDR2 YNNKEL (reference sequence). V was cut by 6 bases and J by 4 bases, with 13 bases left in between.

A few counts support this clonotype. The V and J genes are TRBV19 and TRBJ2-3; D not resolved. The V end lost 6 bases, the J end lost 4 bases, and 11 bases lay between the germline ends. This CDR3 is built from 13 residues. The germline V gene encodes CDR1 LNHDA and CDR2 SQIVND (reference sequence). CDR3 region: CASSPLPADTQYF. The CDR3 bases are TGTGCCAGTAGCCCATTGCCGGCAGATACGCAGTATTTT.

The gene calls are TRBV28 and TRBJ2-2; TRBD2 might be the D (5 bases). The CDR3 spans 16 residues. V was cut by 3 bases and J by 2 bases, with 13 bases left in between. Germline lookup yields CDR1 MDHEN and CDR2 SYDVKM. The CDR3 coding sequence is TGTGCCAGCAGTTTGGGCGGGCAGGACAACACCGGGGAGCTGTTTTTT. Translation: CASSLGGQDNTGELFF. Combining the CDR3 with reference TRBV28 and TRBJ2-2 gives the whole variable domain DVKVTQSSRYLVKRTGEKVFLECVQDMDHENMFWYRQDPGLGLRLIYFSYDVKMKEKGDIPEGYSVSREKKERFSLILESASTNQTSMYLCASSLGGQDNTGELFFGEGSRLTVL.

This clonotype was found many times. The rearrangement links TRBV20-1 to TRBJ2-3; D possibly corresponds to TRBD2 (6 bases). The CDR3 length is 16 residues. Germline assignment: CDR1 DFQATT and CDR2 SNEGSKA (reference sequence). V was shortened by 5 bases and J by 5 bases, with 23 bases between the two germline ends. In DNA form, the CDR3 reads TGCAGTGCTCTACCCCCACTAGCCGGAGAGGGAGATACGCAGTATTTT. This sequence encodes CSALPPLAGEGDTQYF.

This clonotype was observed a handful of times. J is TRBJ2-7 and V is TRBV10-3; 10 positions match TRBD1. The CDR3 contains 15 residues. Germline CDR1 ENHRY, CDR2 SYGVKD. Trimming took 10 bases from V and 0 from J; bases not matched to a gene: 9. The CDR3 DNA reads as TGTGCCACTCTCCCGGGACAGGGGAGCTCCTACGAGCAGTACTTC. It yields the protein CATLPGQGSSYEQYF.

The CDR3 DNA is TGCGCCAGCAGCTTGGGGACAGGGGGCTCCTACGAGCAGTACGTC. This gives the protein CASSLGTGGSYEQYV. The rearrangement links TRBV5-1 to TRBJ2-7; 10 positions agree with TRBD1. CDR1 is SGHRS and CDR2 is YFSETQ in the germline V gene. The CDR3 extends over 15 amino acids. V was pared by 0 bases and J by 0 bases, with 0 bases of the junction left unmatched.

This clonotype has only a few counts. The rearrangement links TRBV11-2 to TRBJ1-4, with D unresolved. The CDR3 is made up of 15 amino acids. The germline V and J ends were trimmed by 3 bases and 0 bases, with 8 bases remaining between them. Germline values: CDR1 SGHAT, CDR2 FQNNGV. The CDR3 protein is CASSFYPATNEKLFF. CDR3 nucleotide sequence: TGTGCCAGCAGCTTTTATCCTGCAACTAATGAAAAACTGTTTTTT.

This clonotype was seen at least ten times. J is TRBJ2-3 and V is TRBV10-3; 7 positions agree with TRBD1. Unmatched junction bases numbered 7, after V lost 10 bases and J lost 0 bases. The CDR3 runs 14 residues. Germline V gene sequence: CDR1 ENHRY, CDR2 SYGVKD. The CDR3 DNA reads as TGTGCCACGATCGGGACAGAGAGCACAGATACGCAGTATTTT. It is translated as CATIGTESTDTQYF.